This TCR beta chain emerged from a study of CD8 T cells in Susac syndrome. The RNA input was 0.5 to 1 ug, and it was reverse transcribed with random hexamers. With immunoSEQ multiplex PCR, TCR beta CDR3 was amplified across 54 Vbeta and 13 Jbeta. Using its own MiXCR run on the immunoSEQ multiplex PCR reads, TCRdb lists one record per CDR3 protein. The table records a few hundred thousand distinct CDR3 sequences, 70% to 90% of them present only once. The germline V and J ends were trimmed by 4 bases and 0 bases, with 12 bases remaining between them. Germline values: CDR1 MDHEN, CDR2 SYDVKM. The CDR3 sequence is 16 residues long. The authors negatively isolated CD8+ and CD4+ T cells and FACS-enriched TEMRA cells.

The receptor was derived from a human donor with multiple sclerosis. The chain recombines TRBV28 with TRBJ1-4, with no clear D. Sample: CD8+ T cells from PBMCs. CDR3 DNA: TGTGCCAGCAGTTCGACATCACTTACAACTAATGAAAAACTGTTTTTT. This translates into CASSSTSLTTNEKLFF.